Below are 8 T cell receptor beta chains sequenced from a single sample in a study of blood T cell repertoires in COVID-19. Profiling relied on immunoSEQ multiplex PCR, and the TCRdb table lists in-frame clones only, not all of them. The sample holds about 150,000 clones, 84% seen once. The sequenced sample consisted of peripheral blood. The receptor source for this set is a woman aged 45-65 years with acute or convalescent COVID-19.

This rearrangement joins TRBV19 to TRBJ1-2; TRBD1 aligns across 8 bases. V dropped 5 bases and J dropped 6; count of bases not matched to a gene: 8. Germline CDR1 and CDR2: LNHDA and SQIVND (reference sequence). This CDR3 is 14 amino acids long. CDR3 coding DNA: TGTGCCAGTAGTCCTCGGACAGGGAGGGATGGCTACACCTTC. The encoded protein is CASSPRTGRDGYTF. The whole variable domain, filled in from reference TRBV19 and TRBJ1-2, reads DGGITQSPKYLFRKEGQNVTLSCEQNLNHDAMYWYRQDPGQGLRLIYYSQIVNDFQKGDIAEGYSVSREKKESFPLTVTSAQKNPTAFYLCASSPRTGRDGYTFGSGTRLTVV.

V is TRBV3-1 (or the pseudogene TRBV3-2) and J is TRBJ2-1; TRBD2 matches at 12 bases. The CDR3 consists of 15 residues. With 5 bases clipped from V and 2 bases from J, the junction kept 1 base outside the gene matches. Germline loops: CDR1 LGHDT, CDR2 YNNKEL (reference sequence). The CDR3: CASSSSGRAYNEQFF. The CDR3 DNA sequence: TGTGCCAGCAGCTCTAGCGGGAGGGCCTACAATGAGCAGTTCTTC.

The chain joins TRBV15 to TRBJ1-1; a weak D match, TRBD1 (5 bases). V lost 1 base and J lost 8, with 17 bases in between. From germline, CDR1 is LNHNV and CDR2 YYDKDF (reference sequence). The CDR3 is 15 amino acids. CDR3 coding DNA: TGTGCCACCAGCAGAGGTGGGCTTCGGGGGGGAGAAGCTTTCTTT. The encoded protein is CATSRGGLRGGEAFF.

The genes are TRBV4-2 and TRBJ2-7; 13 positions agree with TRBD2. The junction had 6 bases not matched to a gene; V was cut back by 5 bases and J by 2 bases. CDR1 and CDR2 (germline): LGHNA, YNFKEQ. The CDR3 runs to 16 residues. The CDR3 loop is CASSSEGTSGTYEQYF. The DNA for the CDR3 is TGTGCCAGCAGCTCTGAGGGGACTAGCGGGACCTACGAGCAGTACTTC.

The chain carries TRBV20-1 and TRBJ1-1; no clear D gene. V lost 3 bases and J lost 1, with 6 bases in between. This CDR3 comprises 12 residues. CDR1 is DFQATT and CDR2 is SNEGSKA in the germline V gene (reference sequence). CDR3 nucleotide sequence: TGCAGTGCTAGTTTTCAGAACACTGAAGCTTTCTTT. It yields the protein CSASFQNTEAFF.

The chain recombines TRBV7-9 with TRBJ2-7; 13 bases line up with TRBD2. Germline V gives CDR1 SEHNR, CDR2 FQNEAQ (reference sequence). Germline trimming cut 3 bases from V and 5 bases from J; bases unmatched to any gene: 10. The CDR3 length is 17 residues. The CDR3 spells CASSFSTGLAGRNEQYF. The DNA of the CDR3 is TGTGCCAGCAGCTTCTCTACGGGACTAGCGGGAAGGAACGAGCAGTACTTC.

The chain is built from TRBV6-5 and TRBJ2-3; 9 bases agree with TRBD1. CDR1 is MNHEY, CDR2 SVGAGI, per germline. V shed 7 bases, J shed 7 bases, and the junction held 6 bases outside the gene matches. The CDR3 runs to 13 residues. CDR3 sequence (DNA): TGTGCCAGCACCTGGGACAGGGCGAATACGCAGTATTTT. Its protein is CASTWDRANTQYF.

This clone was counted only a few times. This chain uses TRBV6-4 with TRBJ1-2; 8 nucleotides line up with TRBD1. CDR1 and CDR2 (germline): MRHNA, SNTAGT. Losses at the gene ends were 6 bases for V and 8 bases for J; bases not matched to a gene: 8. The CDR3 consists of 13 residues. This CDR3 is CASRNGQGEGYTF. The DNA of the CDR3 is TGTGCCAGCAGGAACGGACAGGGAGAAGGCTACACCTTC.